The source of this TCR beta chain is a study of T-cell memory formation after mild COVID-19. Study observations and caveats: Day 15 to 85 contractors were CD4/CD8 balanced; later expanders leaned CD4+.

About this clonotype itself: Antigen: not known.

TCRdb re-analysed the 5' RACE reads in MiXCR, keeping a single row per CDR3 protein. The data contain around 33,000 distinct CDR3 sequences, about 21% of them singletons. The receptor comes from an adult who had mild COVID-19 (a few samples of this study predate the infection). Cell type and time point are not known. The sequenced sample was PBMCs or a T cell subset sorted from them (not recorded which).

DNA for the CDR3: TGTGCCACCAGTCCCCCGAACTCGAATCAGCCCCAGCATTTT. This encodes CATSPPNSNQPQHF. V is TRBV24-1 and J is TRBJ1-5; D remains ambiguous. Germline loops: CDR1 KGHDR, CDR2 SFDVKD. V lost 6 bases and J lost 4, with 12 bases in between. The CDR3 loop spans 14 amino acids.